The source of this T cell receptor beta chain is a study of blood T cell repertoires in COVID-19. Study information: There were acute and convalescent COVID-19 samples, and they came from the United States, Italy and Spain. From T cells, B-cell-depleted T cells, or PBMCs came the material, which was cDNA or gDNA.

Original handling: Reference gene primer amplification yielded estimated nucleated cell counts. The protocol was immunoSEQ multiplex PCR, while the TCRdb copy is restricted to in-frame clones and leaves out a portion. V, J and clone size are those of that table, while D and trimming were read from the DNA. The top ten hold roughly 5.8% of the sample, which has 200,000 to 250,000 clones, about 90% seen once. V was clipped by 4 bases and J by 7 bases, with 14 bases between them. Per the germline V gene, CDR1 is SGHNT and CDR2 is YENEEA. The CDR3 runs to 13 residues. The V and J genes are TRBV11-3 and TRBJ2-7; tentatively, D is TRBD1 (5 bases). The clonotype comes from a man aged 60 to 69 with acute or convalescent COVID-19. The material sequenced was peripheral blood. The CDR3 sequence: CASSSDTSKEQYF. Written as DNA, the CDR3 is TGTGCCAGCAGCTCGGACACGAGTAAAGAGCAGTACTTC.